The rows below give T cell receptor beta chains drawn from one sample of a study of CD8 T cells in ankylosing spondylitis. TCRdb independently ran MiXCR on the 5' RACE reads; one entry per CDR3 protein. The table includes just under 550,000 distinct CDR3 sequences, roughly 13% detected once. The sequenced sample consisted of blood, either unsorted or a sorted T cell fraction (not recorded which). The receptor set was obtained from a male donor with ankylosing spondylitis. Both conserved end residues are part of each CDR3. The D gene is left open where the match is weak. Size tells how often a clone was seen (once, few, many) or the class of an expanded clone, and some rows leave it out.

clone_size j_call d_call v_call cdr3_aa cdr3_nt
. TRBJ2-1 TRBD2 TRBV29-1 CSAPGLARNEQFF TGCAGCGCTCCGGGACTAGCGAGAAATGAGCAGTTCTTC
few TRBJ2-1 TRBD2 TRBV7-9 CASSLDAGAYNEQFF TGTGCCAGCAGCTTAGACGCGGGAGCCTACAATGAGCAGTTCTTC
few TRBJ2-1 . TRBV15 CATSRGLDGEQFF TGTGCCACCAGCAGAGGACTAGACGGTGAGCAGTTCTTC
. TRBJ2-1 TRBD2 TRBV3-1 CASSQMSWGSGLAGGNEQFF TGTGCCAGCAGCCAAATGTCCTGGGGCAGCGGACTAGCGGGAGGCAATGAGCAGTTCTTC
many TRBJ1-1 . TRBV6-1 CASSERWRNTEAFF TGTGCCAGCAGTGAAAGATGGCGGAACACTGAAGCTTTCTTT
few TRBJ1-2 TRBD1 TRBV4-1 CASSQDGDRGIYGYTF TGCGCCAGCAGCCAAGATGGCGACAGGGGGATCTATGGCTACACCTTC
few TRBJ2-3 . TRBV18 CASSPSSTTDTQYF TGTGCCAGCTCACCGTCGAGCACCACAGATACGCAGTATTTT
. TRBJ1-4 . TRBV5-1 CASSLQGSGEKLFF TGCGCCAGCAGCTTACAGGGTTCTGGTGAAAAACTGTTTTTT
few TRBJ1-1 . TRBV20-1 CSASGTSQFEAFF TGCAGTGCTAGCGGGACATCCCAATTTGAAGCTTTCTTT
. TRBJ2-3 . TRBV11-3 CASSSFSRGLDTQYF TGTGCCAGCAGCTCTTTTAGCCGGGGCTTGGATACGCAGTATTTT
few TRBJ1-2 . TRBV19 CASSPYREGYGYTF TGTGCCAGTAGTCCTTACAGGGAGGGCTATGGCTACACCTTC
few TRBJ2-5 TRBD1 TRBV5-1 CASRRAGTGEETQYF TGCGCCAGCAGGAGAGCCGGGACAGGGGAAGAGACCCAGTACTTC
. TRBJ2-1 TRBD1 TRBV18 CASSPPDRETLNEQFF TGTGCCAGCTCACCACCCGACAGGGAAACTCTCAATGAGCAGTTCTTC
once TRBJ1-3 . TRBV24-1 CATQGGTHSGNTIYF TGTGCCACACAGGGCGGGACCCACTCTGGAAACACCATATATTTT
. TRBJ1-6 TRBD1 TRBV20-1 CSARTGVYSPLHF TGCAGTGCTAGGACAGGGGTATACTCACCCCTCCACTTT
few TRBJ1-1 TRBD1 TRBV29-1 CSVVGTAMNTEAFF TGCAGCGTTGTTGGGACAGCGATGAACACTGAAGCTTTCTTT
few TRBJ1-1 . TRBV27 CASSPYGEAPNTEAFF TGTGCCAGCAGTCCCTATGGGGAAGCACCGAACACTGAAGCTTTCTTT
many TRBJ1-2 TRBD1 TRBV7-2 CASRPGTVYGYTF TGTGCCAGCAGACCTGGGACAGTCTATGGCTACACCTTC
few TRBJ2-3 . TRBV5-5 CASNPGFLPSTDTQYF TGTGCCAGCAACCCTGGATTTCTCCCTAGCACAGATACGCAGTATTTT
. TRBJ2-1 . TRBV27 CASSLNPGREQFF TGTGCCAGCAGTTTAAATCCGGGCCGTGAGCAGTTCTTC
many TRBJ2-3 . TRBV5-1 CASSPIGLSTDTQYF TGCGCCAGCAGTCCCATCGGCCTTAGCACAGATACGCAGTATTTT
. TRBJ2-1 . TRBV27 CASSSNGRRDNEQFF TGTGCCAGCAGTTCTAACGGGAGAAGAGACAATGAGCAGTTCTTC
. TRBJ2-7 . TRBV3-1 CASSQALLAYEQYF TGTGCCAGCAGCCAAGCCTTACTAGCCTACGAGCAGTACTTC
few TRBJ2-1 . TRBV18 CASSPALRTEQFF TGTGCCAGCTCACCGGCGCTACGGACTGAGCAGTTCTTC
many TRBJ2-2 TRBD2 TRBV3-1 CASSQGPAGGTGELFF TGTGCCAGCAGCCAAGGGCCAGCGGGAGGAACCGGGGAGCTGTTTTTT
. TRBJ2-5 . TRBV29-1 CSVEEAGDLRETQYF TGCAGCGTTGAAGAGGCAGGAGACCTTAGGGAGACCCAGTACTTC
many TRBJ2-3 . TRBV6-5 CASSYRAEGGGDTQYF TGTGCCAGCAGTTACAGGGCGGAAGGAGGGGGAGATACGCAGTATTTT
. TRBJ2-2 . TRBV20-1 CSAERPGTLNTGELFF TGCAGTGCCGAGCGACCCGGAACCCTGAACACCGGGGAGCTGTTTTTT
. TRBJ2-3 TRBD2 TRBV7-6 CASSFGGGQPYTDTQYF TGTGCCAGCAGCTTCGGGGGGGGGCAACCGTACACAGATACGCAGTATTTT
many TRBJ1-2 TRBD1 TRBV5-1 CASSSPIGDRGHGYTF TGCGCCAGCAGCTCTCCCATCGGGGACAGGGGACATGGCTACACCTTC
. TRBJ1-5 . TRBV6-5 CASSYGQFGQPQHF TGTGCCAGCAGTTACGGGCAGTTCGGACAGCCCCAGCATTTT
. TRBJ2-1 TRBD2 TRBV5-4 CASSLRLAGSFEQFF TGTGCCAGCAGCTTGAGACTAGCGGGAAGTTTTGAGCAGTTCTTC
. TRBJ2-6 . TRBV19 CASINSGANVLTF TGTGCCAGTATCAACTCTGGGGCCAACGTCCTGACTTTC
few TRBJ1-1 TRBD1 TRBV7-8 CASSLGDRGAEAFF TGTGCCAGCAGCTTAGGGGACAGGGGAGCTGAAGCTTTCTTT
many TRBJ2-7 TRBD1 TRBV12-3/TRBV12-4 CASSLGDRAYEQYF TGTGCCAGCAGTTTAGGGGACAGGGCCTACGAGCAGTACTTC